The sequence of this T cell receptor beta chain was determined in a study of T-cell memory formation after mild COVID-19. Findings and limits, study-wide: Shrinking CD4+ clones were chiefly CM and EM; CD8+ ones were chiefly EMRA. A subset of responding clones appeared in pre-infection memory, suggesting cross-reactive memory joined.

With regard to this clonotype: As yet, its antigen is unknown.

TCRdb processed the 5' RACE reads anew with MiXCR; each CDR3 protein has one entry. Altogether some 190,000 distinct CDR3 sequences are present, 18% being singletons, with the ten largest covering 2.4%. Trimming removed 7 bases at V and 1 base at J, with 13 bases between. The CDR3 spans 15 residues. This clonotype was sampled from an adult woman who had mild COVID-19 (a few samples of this study predate the infection). Cell type and time point are not known. Sequenced material: PBMCs or a T cell subset sorted from them (not recorded which). The chain employs TRBV12-3 or TRBV12-4 and TRBJ2-2; possibly TRBD1 for D (6 bases). CDR3 sequence (DNA): TGTGCCAGCATCAACAGGGTTGGGAACACCGGGGAGCTGTTTTTT. Amino acid sequence: CASINRVGNTGELFF.